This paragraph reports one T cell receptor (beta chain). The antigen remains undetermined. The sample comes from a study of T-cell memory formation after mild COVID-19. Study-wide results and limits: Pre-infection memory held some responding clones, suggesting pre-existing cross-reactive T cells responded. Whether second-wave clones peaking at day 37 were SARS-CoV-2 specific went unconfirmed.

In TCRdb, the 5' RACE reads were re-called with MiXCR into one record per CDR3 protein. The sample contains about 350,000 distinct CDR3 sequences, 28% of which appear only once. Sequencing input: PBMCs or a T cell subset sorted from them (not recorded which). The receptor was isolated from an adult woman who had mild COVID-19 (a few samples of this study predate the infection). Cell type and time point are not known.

The CDR3 bases are TGTGCCAGCTCCCTTACAATTCCTACAGGGAACACTGAAGCTTTCTTT. It translates to CASSLTIPTGNTEAFF. J is TRBJ1-1 and V is TRBV18; the D gene is possibly TRBD1 (5 bases). Looked up from germline, CDR1 is KGHSH and CDR2 is LQKENI. The CDR3 extends over 16 amino acids. The V and J ends lost 6 bases and 1 base respectively, with 18 bases between them.